The clone carrying this T cell receptor (beta chain) was seen repeatedly, ten times or more. Its antigen is unidentified. The sample comes from a study of neurological immune-mediated disorders. Study-wide results and limits: On phylogenetic grouping, the repertoires of 18 of 34 multiple sclerosis patients fell within one related-CDR3 cluster, constituting a possible signature.

The CDR3 totals 16 residues. V shed 1 base and J 5 bases; nucleotides not matched to a gene: 8. Germline-derived CDR1 and CDR2 are SGHRS and YFSETQ. The cDNA was produced through 5'RACE with 10-nucleotide random UMIs. Per sequencing run, 15-18 subjects together gave over 170 million TCR-beta sequences. TCRdb used MiXCR to reprocess the 5' RACE reads, holding one entry per CDR3 protein. The repertoire includes 60,000 to 70,000 distinct CDR3 sequences, about 5% of them detected once, and about 5.3% sits in the top ten. For the unsorted libraries, 2 million PBMCs stored at -80 C served as input. This TCR came from a human donor with multiple sclerosis. The donor label of this sample is uncertain. The chain recombines TRBV5-1 with TRBJ2-2; 7 nucleotides match TRBD1. Sequences were obtained from PBMCs. The CDR3 DNA reads TGCGCCAGCAGCTTGTCCGACAGGGCAGGTACCGGGGAGCTGTTTTTT. Translated, it gives CASSLSDRAGTGELFF.